The present T cell receptor beta chain was sequenced within a study of beta chain features in type 1 diabetes. Background on the study: No patient-donor differences in age, gender, total cells or subset yield.

A few counts support this clone. Its matching antigen is unknown. Expressed TCRB transcripts were sequenced after all isolated RNA was converted to cDNA. Method: immunoSEQ multiplex PCR; TCRdb's copy keeps in-frame clones and lacks some. The table shows approximately 730,000 clones, with roughly 13% occurring only once. CD45RO/CCR7/CD25/CD127/CD95/CD27 sorting isolated CD4+ naive, central memory, regulatory and stem cell-like memory cells. Study results and caveats: Possible PCR preference for shorter templates applied equally to patients and controls. Type 1 diabetes patients had fewer VDJ junction insertions and more deletions. TCRB CDR3 length was moderately but significantly reduced in all four CD4+ subsets of Type 1 diabetes patients.

The J segment lost 4 bases and the V segment lost 6 bases, leaving 6 bases of the junction unmatched. The CDR3 has 14 amino acids. In germline, CDR1 is SNHLY, CDR2 FYNNEI. The receptor's source is a man in his late teens or twenties with type 1 diabetes. The V gene is TRBV2, the J gene TRBJ2-3, with TRBD1 identical over 8 bases. The sequenced sample consisted of naive CD4+ T cells from blood. CDR3 in DNA: TGTGCCAGCAGGGCGGACAGGGTCGCAGATACGCAGTATTTT. Its protein product is CASRADRVADTQYF.